The entry below describes one T cell receptor beta chain. What it recognizes is unknown. The PCR used 60 Vbeta and 13 Jbeta primers. This table comes from immunoSEQ multiplex PCR, and its TCRdb copy is limited to in-frame clones, with some not included. The sample records around 29,000 clones, about 66% being singletons. The CDR3 is 16 amino acids. Germline loops: CDR1 SGHAT, CDR2 FQNNGV. Trimming pared 1 base from V and 5 bases from J, leaving 17 bases between. This sample was included in a study of cytomegalovirus exposure and HLA in healthy donors. Overall study results and limits: As confirmed in vitro, a few CMV-associated chains were specific for CMV antigens. In an earlier analysis, most TCR beta V segments were productive about 87% or about 30% of the time. Reports state that TCR beta sequences accurately predicted most subjects' HLA-A and HLA-B alleles. A cluster of highly shared sequence variants was likely a sequencing artifact.

The sequence was obtained from a male donor in good health and CMV-seropositive. This chain joins TRBV11-2 and TRBJ1-1; the D is unclear. The material sequenced was PBMCs. The CDR3 nucleotides read TGTGCCAGCAGCTTAGTTTGGTTGGACGAGGGAACTGAAGCTTTCTTT. It is translated as CASSLVWLDEGTEAFF.